The 16 T cell receptor beta chains reported below all come from one sample, sequenced in a study of T cell repertoires in cytomegalovirus infection. TCRdb recomputed calls from the reads with MiXCR, one row per CDR3 protein. The sample lists about 330,000 distinct CDR3 sequences, 9% to 9.5% occurring once. Material: PBMCs. These receptor sequences come from a human donor in good health (CMV status not recorded). Some clones in this sample may be carry-over from other donors' samples.

The chain couples TRBV6-1 to TRBJ2-3; a weak D match, TRBD2 (6 bases). Germline V gene data show CDR1 as MNHNS and CDR2 as SASEGT. Trimming stripped 8 bases from V and 2 bases from J, with 11 bases between. The CDR3 runs to 13 residues. The CDR3 region has the DNA TGTGCCAGCTTGCGCGGGGACACAGATACGCAGTATTTT. This sequence encodes CASLRGDTDTQYF.

This clonotype turned up a few times. The gene calls are TRBV7-6 and TRBJ2-1, with D possibly TRBD2 on 8 matching bases. The CDR3 loop spans 14 amino acids. V dropped 4 bases and J dropped 8 bases, with 15 bases sitting between them. Germline-derived CDR1 and CDR2 are SGHVS and FNYEAQ. CDR3 nucleotides: TGTGCCAGCAGCTCGGGACTAGGGGGCGATGAGCAGTTCTTC. Its translation: CASSSGLGGDEQFF. Full variable domain (rest looked up from reference TRBV7-6 and TRBJ2-1): GAGVSQSPRYKVTKRGQDVALRCDPISGHVSLYWYRQALGQGPEFLTYFNYEAQQDKSGLPNDRFSAERPEGSISTLTIQRTEQRDSAMYRCASSSGLGGDEQFFGPGTRLTVL.

This clonotype was counted ten times or more. The chain uses TRBV7-2 and TRBJ2-5; D gene unclear. The germline V and J ends were trimmed by 6 bases and 3 bases, with 11 bases remaining between them. This CDR3 is 13 amino acids long. Germline values: CDR1 SGHTA, CDR2 FQGNSA. CDR3 amino acids: CASRAAAEETQYF. In DNA form, the CDR3 reads TGTGCCAGCAGGGCGGCGGCTGAAGAGACCCAGTACTTC.

There are a few counts of this clonotype. The chain is built from TRBV4-2 and TRBJ2-3; TRBD2 agrees at 12 bases. The trim removed 1 base at V and 3 bases at J, leaving 8 bases unmatched. Germline assignment: CDR1 LGHNA and CDR2 YNFKEQ. CDR3 length equals 18 residues. The CDR3 loop is CASSQGLAGGPGTDTQYF. The CDR3 DNA follows: TGTGCCAGCAGCCAAGGGCTAGCGGGAGGGCCGGGGACAGATACGCAGTATTTT.

This clonotype was found a few times. The V gene is TRBV29-1, the J gene TRBJ2-1; D may be TRBD2 (5 bases). Trimming cost V 4 bases and J 12 bases, with 19 bases left between them. Germline CDR1 reads SQVTM; CDR2 reads ANQGSEA. This CDR3 has 13 amino acids. CDR3 sequence: CSVGGGAGTAQFF. CDR3 coding DNA: TGCAGCGTTGGGGGTGGCGCGGGCACCGCGCAGTTCTTC.

The table lists this clonotype with many counts. The V and J genes are TRBV4-2 and TRBJ1-3; D is unresolved. V lost 5 bases and J 0 bases, leaving 14 bases between the germline ends. CDR1 is LGHNA, CDR2 YNFKEQ, per germline. The CDR3 runs to 16 residues. The CDR3 DNA is TGTGCCAGCAGCTCCAACCCCACGGGCTCTGGAAACACCATATATTTT. It yields the protein CASSSNPTGSGNTIYF.

This sequence joins TRBV18 and TRBJ1-1, with 7 positions matching TRBD1. This CDR3 contains 14 residues. The germline V gene encodes CDR1 KGHSH and CDR2 LQKENI. Trimming took 3 bases from V and 3 from J; bases not matched to a gene: 4. The CDR3 nucleotides read TGTGCCAGCTCACCGCAGGGGACAGACACTGAAGCTTTCTTT. The encoded protein is CASSPQGTDTEAFF. The whole variable domain, remainder taken from reference TRBV18 and TRBJ1-1, is NAGVMQNPRHLVRRRGQEARLRCSPMKGHSHVYWYRQLPEEGLKFMVYLQKENIIDESGMPKERFSAEFPKEGPSILRIQQVVRGDSAAYFCASSPQGTDTEAFFGQGTRLTVV.

This clonotype has ten or more counts. DNA for the CDR3: TGTGCCAGCAGCCTTCTAATCCGAACTAATTCACCCCTCCACTTT. Translated, it gives CASSLLIRTNSPLHF. The chain couples TRBV6-2 or TRBV6-3 to TRBJ1-6; D remains unclear. The V gene's germline CDR1 is MNHEY and CDR2 SVGEGT. The CDR3 has 15 amino acids. Between the trimmed V and J ends, which lost 6 bases and 6 bases, there was a span of 15 bases.

The table lists this clonotype with a few counts. The rearrangement uses TRBV7-9 and TRBJ1-4, with a weak D call TRBD1 (5 bases). V lost 4 bases, J lost 7 bases, and 25 bases lay in between. Per germline, CDR1 SEHNR and CDR2 FQNEAQ (reference sequence). This CDR3 is 18 amino acids long. The CDR3 region has the DNA TGTGCCAGCAGCTCGACAGTCTCCCGGGTCTCCTTGCCTGAAAAACTGTTTTTT. Translating gives CASSSTVSRVSLPEKLFF. The full variable domain, its missing parts supplied by reference TRBV7-9 and TRBJ1-4, is DTGVSQNPRHKITKRGQNVTFRCDPISEHNRLYWYRQTLGQGPEFLTYFQNEAQLEKSRLLSDRFSAERPKGSFSTLEIQRTEQGDSAMYLCASSSTVSRVSLPEKLFFGSGTQLSVL.

This clonotype came up a few times. This chain connects TRBV6-1 to TRBJ2-1; 7 bases fit TRBD2. The CDR3 sequence is 18 residues long. After removal of 4 bases from V and 0 bases from J, the junction contained 12 bases not matched to a gene. Germline CDR1 is MNHNS and CDR2 is SASEGT. The CDR3 bases are TGTGCCAGCAGTGGTGGCAGGGAGCGGGGTAACTCCTACAATGAGCAGTTCTTC. This encodes CASSGGRERGNSYNEQFF.

This clonotype was seen at least ten times. The genes are TRBV7-2 and TRBJ2-4; TRBD1 aligns across 8 bases. This CDR3 is built from 17 residues. The ends lost 5 bases at V and 0 bases at J; junction bases unmatched: 9. Germline V lookup: CDR1 SGHTA, CDR2 FQGNSA. CDR3 region: CASSPRTGSLAKNIQYF. The CDR3 DNA sequence: TGTGCCAGCAGCCCCAGGACAGGGAGTCTAGCCAAAAACATTCAGTACTTC. The full variable domain, completed using reference TRBV7-2 and TRBJ2-4, is GAGVSQSPSNKVTEKGKDVELRCDPISGHTALYWYRQSLGQGLEFLIYFQGNSAPDKSGLPSDRFSAERTGGSVSTLTIQRTQQEDSAVYLCASSPRTGSLAKNIQYFGAGTRLSVL.

This clonotype was detected many times. This rearrangement joins TRBV7-4 to TRBJ2-1; no reliable D call. There are 16 residues in the CDR3. Germline V gene data show CDR1 as SGHVT and CDR2 as SQSDAQ. V was pared by 2 bases and J by 0 bases, with 11 bases between. For the CDR3, the DNA is TGTGCCAGCAGCTTATCTGCTAGACCCTCCTACAATGAGCAGTTCTTC. Protein: CASSLSARPSYNEQFF.

Notes on this clonotype: An end of the junction differs from the germline gene, which may be a read error. This sequence joins TRBV6-6 and TRBJ1-1; D is unresolved. The CDR3 totals 14 residues. Germline CDR1 is MNHNY and CDR2 is SVGAGI (reference sequence). The CDR3 here is CSSSYYTLNTEAFF. The CDR3 DNA reads as TGTTCCAGCAGTTACTATACATTGAACACTGAAGCTTTCTTT.

This chain joins TRBV6-5 and TRBJ2-2, with a tentative D call TRBD1 (5 bases). This CDR3 comprises 16 residues. Trimming cost V 1 base and J 1 base, with 10 bases left between them. The V gene's germline CDR1 is MNHEY and CDR2 SVGAGI. The CDR3 reads CASSYFQGLNTGELFF. CDR3 DNA: TGTGCCAGCAGTTACTTCCAGGGCCTGAACACCGGGGAGCTGTTTTTT.

This clonotype was counted many times. The chain couples TRBV5-5 to TRBJ1-1; TRBD1 matches at 9 bases. From germline, CDR1 is SGHKS and CDR2 YYEKEE (reference sequence). The V gene end was trimmed by 5 bases and the J gene end by 8 bases; junction bases not matched to a gene: 10. The CDR3 has 14 residues. CDR3 nucleotides: TGTGCCAGCAGTACAGGGGGCGGACTAGGAGAAGCTTTCTTT. This encodes CASSTGGGLGEAFF.

The J gene is TRBJ2-7, the V gene TRBV7-9; possibly TRBD1 for D (6 bases). The CDR3 has 13 residues. With 3 bases removed from V and 6 bases from J, the gap between germline ends came to 12 bases. Germline V gene sequence: CDR1 SEHNR, CDR2 FQNEAQ (reference sequence). The CDR3 protein is CASSFNPTGEQYF. CDR3 DNA: TGTGCCAGCAGCTTTAACCCGACAGGCGAGCAGTACTTC.